These T cell receptor beta chains were read from a single sample in a study of T cell responses to AZD1222 COVID-19 vaccine. Libraries were prepared by immunoSEQ multiplex PCR; TCRdb keeps only in-frame clonotypes and omits some of them. Of some 140,000 clones listed, 88% are singletons. Sequencing was performed on peripheral blood, taken on day 0 of AZD1222 vaccination. These receptors all come from an adult in good health. CDR3s include the opening cysteine and the closing phenylalanine or tryptophan. Fields, in order: V gene, CDR3 length, J gene, clone size, CDR3 protein. A row's size may be missing; if present it is once, few, many or a size class.

>TRBV6-5|14|TRBJ1-5|-
CASRSGGSAQPQHF
>TRBV7-2|14|TRBJ1-4|-
CASSLRGSNEKLFF
>TRBV7-3|13|TRBJ2-1|-
CASSLAGNNEQFF
>TRBV6-5|14|TRBJ2-7|few
CASKPGQGNHEQYF
>TRBV7-2|13|TRBJ2-7|-
CASSFPGSYEQYF
>TRBV7-8|16|TRBJ1-6|-
CASSLVDRGQNSPLHF
>TRBV19|15|TRBJ2-7|-
CASSIEWKGSYEQYF
>TRBV7-2|15|TRBJ1-2|-
CASSYPPGQTYGYTF
>TRBV6-5|15|TRBJ1-4|-
CASSYSYRGREKLFF
>TRBV18|15|TRBJ1-2|-
CASSPGQGANYGYTF
>TRBV7-2|16|TRBJ2-3|-
CASSKTSGGASDTQYF
>TRBV6-5|14|TRBJ1-2|-
CASSWRAGTWGYTF
>TRBV18|20|TRBJ1-1|-
CASSPLRVPGASGLNTEAFF
>TRBV6-5|11|TRBJ1-3|-
CASSLGNTIYF
>TRBV29-1|14|TRBJ2-7|once
CSVGRRGVPYEQYF
>TRBV2|16|TRBJ2-5|-
CASSERAGAGTETQYF
>TRBV10-3|15|TRBJ2-7|-
CAISESYLSPSEQYF
>TRBV11-2|13|TRBJ2-7|few
CASSLEVQAEQYF
>TRBV12-3/TRBV12-4|13|TRBJ1-2|-
CASSRTAGDGYTF
>TRBV6-2/TRBV6-3|14|TRBJ1-1|-
CASSYSTGITEAFF
>TRBV11-2|14|TRBJ2-1|-
CASSLRTGAPEQFF
>TRBV29-1|13|TRBJ2-3|-
CSVLFYSTDTQYF
>TRBV28|10|TRBJ1-1|-
CATTYGEAFF
>TRBV7-8|13|TRBJ2-7|-
CASSLVAVGEQYF
>TRBV3-1/TRBV3-2|15|TRBJ2-7|-
CASSQEASATYEQYF
>TRBV6-2/TRBV6-3|14|TRBJ1-2|once
CASSLGGAVRGYTF
>TRBV2|15|TRBJ2-1|-
CASSEGGGTYNEQFF
>TRBV5-5|15|TRBJ1-4|once
CASSLGSGGNEKLFF